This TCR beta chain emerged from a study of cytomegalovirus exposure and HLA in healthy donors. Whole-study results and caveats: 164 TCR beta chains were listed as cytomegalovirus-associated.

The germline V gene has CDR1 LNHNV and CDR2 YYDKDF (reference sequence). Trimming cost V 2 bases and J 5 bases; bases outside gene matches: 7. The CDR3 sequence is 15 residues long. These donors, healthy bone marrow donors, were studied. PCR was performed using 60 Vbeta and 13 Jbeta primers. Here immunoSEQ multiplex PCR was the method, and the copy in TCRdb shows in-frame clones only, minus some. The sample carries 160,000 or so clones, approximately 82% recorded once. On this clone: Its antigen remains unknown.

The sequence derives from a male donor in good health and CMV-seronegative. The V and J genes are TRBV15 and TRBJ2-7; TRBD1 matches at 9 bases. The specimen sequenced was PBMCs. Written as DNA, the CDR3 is TGTGCCACCAGCAGAAAAACACAGGGGGCCGACGAGCAGTACTTC. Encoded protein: CATSRKTQGADEQYF.